This T cell receptor (beta chain) was documented in a study of blood T cell repertoires in COVID-19. Authors' methods: Scientists estimated how many nucleated cells there were by amplifying reference gene primers. Profiling relied on immunoSEQ multiplex PCR, and the TCRdb table lists in-frame clones only, not all of them. D and trimming come from the DNA, and the V and J calls and clone size come from that table. The sample contains under 80,000 clones, around 88% of which appear only once. The sequenced sample consisted of peripheral blood. The clonotype comes from a human donor in a cohort sampled during active COVID-19.

The CDR3 nucleotides read TGCGCCAGCAGCCCCGGACAAACGCCCGGAAACACCATATATTTT. Translation gives CASSPGQTPGNTIYF. The genes are TRBV5-1 and TRBJ1-3; possibly TRBD1 for D (5 bases). V was cut by 4 bases and J by 4 bases, with 15 bases left in between. The germline gives CDR1 SGHRS, CDR2 YFSETQ. CDR3 size: 15 residues.